This T cell receptor (beta chain) was identified in a study of Ad26.COV2.S vaccination and SARS-CoV-2 variants (dated by TCRdb to about 2021). The study in broad terms: Donors in the vaccine arm were drawn from COV1001, a phase I-IIa trial of Ad26.COV2.S in healthy adults that was multicentre, randomized, double-blind and placebo-controlled. Trial participants were randomized into five groups of five, in which low-dose or high-dose Ad26.COV2.S was given once or twice, or placebo was given on both occasions. Throughout the experiments and outcome assessment, investigators stayed blinded to trial group allocation. The TCR-sequenced set comprised approximately 30 samples: around 20 Ad26.COV2.S vaccine recipients, 5 placebo recipients and 8 SARS-CoV-2 convalescent individuals. Sequencing of the TCRbeta repertoire served to evaluate the specificity and breadth of SARS-CoV-2-reactive T cell receptors following Ad26.COV2.S vaccination. Ad26.COV2.S was administered intramuscularly at a dose of 5x10^10 or 1x10^11 viral particles, either as one shot or as two shots given 56 days apart.

Via the germline V gene (reference sequence), CDR1 is LGHDT and CDR2 YNNKEL. V is pared back by 0 bases and J by 5 bases, with 10 bases lying between the germline termini. Taken from cysteine to phenylalanine, the CDR3 has 14 residues. Just CDR3 DNA is preserved here, 42 bases in frame from base 1. The immunoSEQ Assay was used to sequence TCRbeta CDR3 regions. After extraction, genomic DNA underwent amplification by bias-controlled multiplex PCR, followed by high-throughput sequencing. On the authors' methods: Collapsing and filtering of sequences were performed to quantify the absolute abundance of each unique TCRbeta CDR3 region. T cell fraction was estimated by normalizing TCRbeta template counts to usable DNA, with usable DNA measured through amplification of reference genes found in all nucleated cells. Repertoire TCRs were annotated as SARS-CoV-2-specific by exact matching of V gene, CDR3 amino acid sequence and J gene to a known reactive TCR set. MIRA supplied the reference SARS-CoV-2 TCR set, which was filtered for enrichment in COVID-19-positive ImmuneCODE repertoires so that public or cross-reactive TCRs were removed. Using the MIRA antigens, annotated TCRs were further analysed by specific ORF or by position within an ORF. Depth was the summed frequency of annotated unique rearrangements, while breadth was defined as annotated unique rearrangements over total unique productive rearrangements. Group comparisons of TCR breadth used two-sided Wilcoxon rank-sum tests. TCRdb obtained this table from immuneACCESS and retained in-frame rearrangements with V and J assigned. These tables miss some clones; where compared with another copy, unresolved V genes account for less than half of the shortfall, and the remainder is unexplained. V, J and clone size derive from that table, while D and trimming were established from the DNA sequence. For this sample there are 350,000 to 400,000 clones; around nine tenths appear just once. The ten top clones hold around 1.9% of the sample.

The label giving this sample's treatment or condition can be read as: around 19 received Ad26.COV2.S at low or high dose, single or two shots; a few received placebo; per-sample allocation not given. Repertoires of vaccine and placebo recipients were sequenced from samples collected on day 63 after the first injection. In Cohort 1b, 25 or so adults aged 18-55 years were enrolled at a single site in Boston, USA, between 29 July and 7 August 2020. Ad26.COV2.S was a replication-incompetent adenovirus type 26 vector that expressed a prefusion-stabilized SARS-CoV-2 spike protein derived from the original Wuhan strain. Paper-wide results and their limitations: Comparable non-spike TCR breadth was observed between vaccine and placebo recipients, consistent with only spike being contained in the vaccine. The study lacked the statistical power to compare responses across vaccine doses or regimens. Substantial breadth of spike-specific CD8+ and CD4+ T cell responses was reported after vaccination. Ad26.COV2.S recipients had higher spike-specific TCR breadth than placebo recipients (P = 0.0014). According to the authors, total T cell responses may have been underestimated by the TCR breadth and depth analyses.

As concerns this clone: Its target antigen remains unknown. No per-base quality is available; no much larger clone lies one base away.

The sample here was peripheral blood, taken in a trial of Ad26.COV2.S vaccine versus placebo. This chain is built from TRBV3-1 (or the pseudogene TRBV3-2) and TRBJ2-5; perhaps TRBD1 is the D gene, with 5 bases matching. The clonotype originates from a person between 18 and 60 years old who received the Ad26.COV2.S COVID-19 vaccine or a placebo. This receptor has the CDR3 CASSQDRGFETQYF. DNA sequence: TGTGCCAGCAGCCAAGATAGGGGATTCGAGACCCAGTACTTC.